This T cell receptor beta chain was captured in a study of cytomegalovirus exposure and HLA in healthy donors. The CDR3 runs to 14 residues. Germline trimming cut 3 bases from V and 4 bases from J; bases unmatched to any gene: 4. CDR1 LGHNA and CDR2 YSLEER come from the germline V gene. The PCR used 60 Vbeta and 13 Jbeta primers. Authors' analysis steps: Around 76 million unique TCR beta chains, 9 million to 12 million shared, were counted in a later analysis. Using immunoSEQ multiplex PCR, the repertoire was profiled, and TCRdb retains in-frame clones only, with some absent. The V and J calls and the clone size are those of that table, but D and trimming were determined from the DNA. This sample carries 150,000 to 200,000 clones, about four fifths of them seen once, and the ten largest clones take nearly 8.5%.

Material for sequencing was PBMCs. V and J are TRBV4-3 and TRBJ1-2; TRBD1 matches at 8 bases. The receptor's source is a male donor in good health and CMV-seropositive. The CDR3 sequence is CASSHGQGSYGYTF. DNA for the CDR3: TGCGCCAGCAGCCATGGACAGGGATCCTATGGCTACACCTTC.